Sequencing of this TCR beta chain was carried out in a study of OX40 agonist ivuxolimab in advanced cancers. General observations from the study: Researchers report that CD8+ T cells had, on average, more expanded clones than CD4+. In the 0.1-3.0 mg/kg groups, partial responders showed among the lowest expansion.

A note on this clone: Its antigen is undetermined.

Peripheral blood came from all dose cohorts at three timepoints. The CDR3 covers 12 residues. The V end was cut by 5 bases, the J end by 7 bases, with 10 bases between. Germline-derived CDR1 and CDR2 are LNHDA and SQIVND (reference sequence). Clones were sequenced by immunoSEQ multiplex PCR, and TCRdb holds only the in-frame ones, with some missing. The sample shows about 40,000 clones, roughly 88% of them seen only once. The material was CD4+ or CD8+ T cells sorted from blood, obtained in a trial of the OX40 agonist ivuxolimab. This TCR derives from an adult with an advanced solid tumor such as melanoma, head and neck, liver or kidney cancer. V is TRBV19 and J is TRBJ2-3; perhaps TRBD2 as D (5 bases). Here the CDR3 DNA reads TGTGCCAGTAGTGGCCTGGACTATACGCAGTATTTT. Translating it yields CASSGLDYTQYF. Looking up the rest from reference TRBV19 and TRBJ2-3 gives the full variable domain: DGGITQSPKYLFRKEGQNVTLSCEQNLNHDAMYWYRQDPGQGLRLIYYSQIVNDFQKGDIAEGYSVSREKKESFPLTVTSAQKNPTAFYLCASSGLDYTQYFGPGTRLTVL.